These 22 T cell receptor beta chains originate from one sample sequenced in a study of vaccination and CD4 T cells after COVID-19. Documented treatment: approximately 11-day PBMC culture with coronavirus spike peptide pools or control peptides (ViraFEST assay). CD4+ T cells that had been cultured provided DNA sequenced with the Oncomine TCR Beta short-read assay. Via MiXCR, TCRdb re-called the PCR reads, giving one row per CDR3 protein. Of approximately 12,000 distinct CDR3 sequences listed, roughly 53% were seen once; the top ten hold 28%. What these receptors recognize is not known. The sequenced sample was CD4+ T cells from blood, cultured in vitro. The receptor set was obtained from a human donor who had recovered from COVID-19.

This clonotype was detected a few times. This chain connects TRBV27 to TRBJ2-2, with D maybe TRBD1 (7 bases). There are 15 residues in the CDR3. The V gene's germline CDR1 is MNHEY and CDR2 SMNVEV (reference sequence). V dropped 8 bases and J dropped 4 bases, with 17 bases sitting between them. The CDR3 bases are TGTGCCAGCTCCCCGGGGGACAGATTCACCGGGGAGCTGTTTTTT. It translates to CASSPGDRFTGELFF.

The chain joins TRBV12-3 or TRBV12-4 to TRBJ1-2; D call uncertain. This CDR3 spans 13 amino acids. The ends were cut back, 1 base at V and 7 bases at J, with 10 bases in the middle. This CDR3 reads CASSLESNSGYTF. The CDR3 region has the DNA TGTGCCAGCAGTTTAGAGAGTAATTCTGGCTACACCTTC.

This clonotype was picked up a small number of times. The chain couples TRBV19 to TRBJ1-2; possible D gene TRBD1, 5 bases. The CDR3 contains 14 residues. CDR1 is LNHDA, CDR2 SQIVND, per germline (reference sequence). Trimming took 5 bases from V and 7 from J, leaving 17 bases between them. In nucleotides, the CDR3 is TGTGCCAGTAGTCCTACTGGGGCGCGGGGTGGCTACACCTTC. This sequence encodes CASSPTGARGGYTF.

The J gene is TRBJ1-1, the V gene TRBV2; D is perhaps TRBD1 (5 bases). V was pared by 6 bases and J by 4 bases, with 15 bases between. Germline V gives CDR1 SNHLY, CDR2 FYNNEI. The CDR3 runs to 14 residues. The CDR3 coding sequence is TGTGCCAGCAGCAGGGAGGGGATGGGCACTGAAGCTTTCTTT. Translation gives CASSREGMGTEAFF.

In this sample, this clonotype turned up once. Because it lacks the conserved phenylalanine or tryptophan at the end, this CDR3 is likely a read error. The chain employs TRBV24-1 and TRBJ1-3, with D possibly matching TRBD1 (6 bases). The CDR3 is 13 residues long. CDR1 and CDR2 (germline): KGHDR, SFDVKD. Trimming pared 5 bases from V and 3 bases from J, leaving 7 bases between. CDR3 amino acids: CATSGGHGNTIYL. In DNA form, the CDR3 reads TGTGCCACCAGTGGGGGGCATGGAAACACCATATATCTT.

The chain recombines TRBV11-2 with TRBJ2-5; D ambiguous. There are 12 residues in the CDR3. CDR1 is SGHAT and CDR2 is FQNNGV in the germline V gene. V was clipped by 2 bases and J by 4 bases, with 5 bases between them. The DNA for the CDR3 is TGTGCCAGCAGCTTATTAAGAGAGACCCAGTACTTC. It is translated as CASSLLRETQYF.

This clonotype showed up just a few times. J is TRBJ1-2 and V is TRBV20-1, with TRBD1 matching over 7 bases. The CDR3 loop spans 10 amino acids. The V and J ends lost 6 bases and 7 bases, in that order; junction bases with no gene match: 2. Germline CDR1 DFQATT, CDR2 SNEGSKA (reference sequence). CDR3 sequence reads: CSADRAGYTF. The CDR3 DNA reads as TGCAGTGCAGACAGGGCTGGCTACACCTTC.

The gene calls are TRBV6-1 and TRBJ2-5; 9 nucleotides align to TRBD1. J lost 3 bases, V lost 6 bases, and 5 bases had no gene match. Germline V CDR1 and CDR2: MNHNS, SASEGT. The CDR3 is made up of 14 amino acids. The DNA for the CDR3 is TGTGCCAGCAGGACCGGGACAGGGAAAGAGACCCAGTACTTC. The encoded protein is CASRTGTGKETQYF.

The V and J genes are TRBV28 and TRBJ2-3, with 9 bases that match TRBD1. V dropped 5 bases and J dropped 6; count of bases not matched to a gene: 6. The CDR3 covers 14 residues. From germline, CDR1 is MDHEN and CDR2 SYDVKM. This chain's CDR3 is CASSPGQGPDTQYF. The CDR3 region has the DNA TGTGCCAGCAGTCCGGGACAGGGTCCGGATACGCAGTATTTT.

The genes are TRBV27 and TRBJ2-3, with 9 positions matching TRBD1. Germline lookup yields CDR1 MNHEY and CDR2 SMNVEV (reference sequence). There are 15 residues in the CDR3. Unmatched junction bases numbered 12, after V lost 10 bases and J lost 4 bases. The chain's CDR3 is CATIRGQGFPDTQYF. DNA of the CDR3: TGTGCCACTATTAGGGGACAGGGATTCCCAGATACGCAGTATTTT.

Here the CDR3 DNA reads TGCAGTGCTAATCGGCTCGAAGAGATCTCAGATACGCAGTATTTT. It codes for CSANRLEEISDTQYF. This chain connects TRBV20-1 to TRBJ2-3; D is uncertain. This CDR3 has 15 amino acids. Between the trimmed V and J ends, which lost 4 bases and 4 bases, there was a span of 18 bases. CDR1 and CDR2 from the germline V gene are DFQATT and SNEGSKA (reference sequence).

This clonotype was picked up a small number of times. CDR3 DNA: TGTGCCAGCAGCCAATTTCAAAAGGGAAGGGGTGAAGCTTTCTTT. Amino acids: CASSQFQKGRGEAFF. V usage is TRBV14 and J usage is TRBJ1-1; tentatively, D is TRBD1 (5 bases). The V end was cut by 2 bases, the J end by 7 bases, with 17 bases between. The CDR3 runs 15 residues. Per germline, CDR1 SGHDN and CDR2 FVKESK.

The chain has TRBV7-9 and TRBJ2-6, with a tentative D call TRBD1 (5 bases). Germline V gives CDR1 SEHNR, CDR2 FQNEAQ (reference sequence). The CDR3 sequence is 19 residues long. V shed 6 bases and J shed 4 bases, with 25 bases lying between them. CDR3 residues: CASSPTFGRASKGANVLTF. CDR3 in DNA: TGTGCCAGCAGTCCTACGTTTGGCAGGGCATCGAAAGGGGCCAACGTCCTGACTTTC.

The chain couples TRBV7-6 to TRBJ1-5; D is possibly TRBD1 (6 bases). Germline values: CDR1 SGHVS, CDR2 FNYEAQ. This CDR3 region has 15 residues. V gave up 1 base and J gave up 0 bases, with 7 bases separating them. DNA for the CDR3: TGTGCCAGCAGCTTAGTGGACAGTAGCAATCAGCCCCAGCATTTT. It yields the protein CASSLVDSSNQPQHF.

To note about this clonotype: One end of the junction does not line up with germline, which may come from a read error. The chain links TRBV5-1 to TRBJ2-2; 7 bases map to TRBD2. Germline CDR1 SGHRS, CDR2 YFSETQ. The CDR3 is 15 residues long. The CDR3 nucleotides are TGCGTCAGCAGCCCGACTAGCCCGAACACCGGGGAGCTGTTTTTT. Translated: CVSSPTSPNTGELFF.

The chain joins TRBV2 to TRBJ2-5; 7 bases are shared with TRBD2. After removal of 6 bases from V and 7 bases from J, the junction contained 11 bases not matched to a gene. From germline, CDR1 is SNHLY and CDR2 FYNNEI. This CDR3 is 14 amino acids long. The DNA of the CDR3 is TGTGCCAGCAGGGGGGGGACTACCATCGGGACCCAGTACTTC. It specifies CASRGGTTIGTQYF.

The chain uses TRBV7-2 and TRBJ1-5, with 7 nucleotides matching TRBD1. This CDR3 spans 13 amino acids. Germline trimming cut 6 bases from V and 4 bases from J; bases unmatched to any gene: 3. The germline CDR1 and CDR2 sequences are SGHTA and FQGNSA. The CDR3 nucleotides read TGTGCCAGCAGTACAGGGGAAAATCAGCCCCAGCATTTT. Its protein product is CASSTGENQPQHF.

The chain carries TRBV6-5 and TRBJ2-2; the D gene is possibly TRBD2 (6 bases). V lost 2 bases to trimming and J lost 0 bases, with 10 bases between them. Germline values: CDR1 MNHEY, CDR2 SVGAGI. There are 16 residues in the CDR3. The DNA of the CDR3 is TGTGCCAGCAGTTACGGCGGGACGGCGAACACCGGGGAGCTGTTTTTT. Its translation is CASSYGGTANTGELFF.

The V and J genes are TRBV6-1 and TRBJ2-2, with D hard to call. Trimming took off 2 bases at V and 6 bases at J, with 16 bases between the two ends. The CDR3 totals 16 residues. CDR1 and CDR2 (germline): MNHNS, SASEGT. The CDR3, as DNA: TGTGCCAGCAGTGAAACCCCCCCCACGGTCGCCGGGGAGCTGTTTTTT. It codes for CASSETPPTVAGELFF.

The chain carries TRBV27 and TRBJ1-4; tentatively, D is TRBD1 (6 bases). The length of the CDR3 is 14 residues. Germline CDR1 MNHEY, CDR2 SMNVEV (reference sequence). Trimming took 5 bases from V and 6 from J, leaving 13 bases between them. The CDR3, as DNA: TGTGCCAGCAGTCTAGCAGGGGCGGATGAAAAACTGTTTTTT. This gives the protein CASSLAGADEKLFF.

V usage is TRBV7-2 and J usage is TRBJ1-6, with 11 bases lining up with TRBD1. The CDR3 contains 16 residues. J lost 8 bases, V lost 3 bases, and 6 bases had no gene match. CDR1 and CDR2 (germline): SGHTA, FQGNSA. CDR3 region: CASSFWDRGSHSPLHF. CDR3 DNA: TGTGCCAGCAGCTTCTGGGACAGGGGGTCGCATTCACCCCTCCACTTT. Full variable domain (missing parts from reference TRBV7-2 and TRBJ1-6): GAGVSQSPSNKVTEKGKDVELRCDPISGHTALYWYRQSLGQGLEFLIYFQGNSAPDKSGLPSDRFSAERTGGSVSTLTIQRTQQEDSAVYLCASSFWDRGSHSPLHFGNGTRLTVT.

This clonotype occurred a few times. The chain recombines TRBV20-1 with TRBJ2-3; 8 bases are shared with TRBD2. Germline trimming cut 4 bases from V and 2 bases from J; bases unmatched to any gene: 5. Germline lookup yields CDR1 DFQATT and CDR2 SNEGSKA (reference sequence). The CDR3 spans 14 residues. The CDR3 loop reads CSAIGLAYTDTQYF. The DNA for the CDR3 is TGCAGTGCTATAGGACTAGCCTACACAGATACGCAGTATTTT.